This entry describes one T cell receptor beta chain. V was pared by 3 bases and J by 3 bases, with 8 bases of the junction left unmatched. This CDR3 comprises 16 residues. Germline V gene lookup returns CDR1 MNHEY and CDR2 SMNVEV (reference sequence). The sample belongs to a study of technical replicates of blood from a few donors. The assay was immunoSEQ multiplex PCR, and TCRdb's table has in-frame clones only and misses some. Of around 50,000 clones listed, 90% to 97% are singletons. The source material was T cells isolated from PBMCs. The clonotype was recovered from a human donor in good health. V gene TRBV27 combines with J gene TRBJ2-1; TRBD2 matches 7 bases. The CDR3 DNA sequence: TGTGCCAGCAGTTTCATCAGAGGCGGGAGCTACAATGAGCAGTTCTTC. This encodes CASSFIRGGSYNEQFF.